This T cell receptor beta chain was profiled in a study of PD-1 and CTLA-4 blockade in melanoma. In germline, CDR1 is MNHEY, CDR2 SVGEGT. The ends lost 5 bases at V and 3 bases at J; junction bases unmatched: 4. CDR3 length equals 14 residues. Some clones are missing from TCRdb's copy, which holds only in-frame ones; the method was immunoSEQ multiplex PCR. Of roughly 30,000 clones in the sample, approximately 89% were seen once. This specimen was CD8+ T cells from peripheral blood, taken from a patient given anti-PD-1 treatment. The TCR comes from a human donor with melanoma. The chain combines TRBV6-2 or TRBV6-3 with TRBJ1-3, with 7 bases fitting TRBD1. The CDR3 DNA sequence: TGTGCCAGCAGTCTACGGGACAGTGGAAACACCATATATTTT. It is translated as CASSLRDSGNTIYF.